Below, 26 T cell receptor beta chains from the same sample are listed, as sequenced in a study of blood T cell repertoires in COVID-19. Assay used: immunoSEQ multiplex PCR; TCRdb lists only in-frame clones, some missing. The top ten clones hold 20% to 25% of a sample with tens of thousands of clones, around 90% of them seen once. The sample taken for sequencing was peripheral blood. The receptors stem from a man between 45 and 60 years old with active COVID-19.

The V gene is TRBV6-6, the J gene TRBJ1-5; TRBD1 matches at 9 bases. The trim removed 2 bases at V and 5 bases at J, leaving 4 bases unmatched. CDR1 is MNHNY, CDR2 SVGAGI, per germline (reference sequence). The CDR3 is 15 amino acids. In DNA form, the CDR3 reads TGTGCCAGCAGTTACAGGGGGACAGGGTATCAGCCCCAGCATTTT. It translates to CASSYRGTGYQPQHF.

This clone was seen more than once but under ten times. This chain links TRBV4-3 with TRBJ1-4; 7 nucleotides agree with TRBD1. Germline loops: CDR1 LGHNA, CDR2 YSLEER. The CDR3 totals 15 residues. With V trimmed by 1 base and J by 4 bases, 3 bases remained unmatched. CDR3 loop: CASSQGGQINEKLFF. The DNA of the CDR3 is TGCGCCAGCAGCCAAGGGGGACAGATTAATGAAAAACTGTTTTTT.

The chain combines TRBV7-9 with TRBJ2-7; D is unresolved. CDR3 length: 12 amino acids. CDR1 and CDR2 from the germline V gene are SEHNR and FQNEAQ (reference sequence). The germline V and J ends were trimmed by 5 bases and 7 bases, with 12 bases remaining between them. The CDR3 spells CASSSVQREQYF. The CDR3 DNA reads as TGTGCCAGCAGCAGCGTGCAGAGGGAGCAGTACTTC.

The chain combines TRBV6-2 or TRBV6-3 with TRBJ1-1, with 9 positions matching TRBD1. After removal of 0 bases from V and 3 bases from J, the junction contained 5 bases not matched to a gene. The CDR3 contains 16 residues. The germline V gene has CDR1 MNHEY and CDR2 SVGEGT. CDR3 bases: TGTGCCAGCAGTTACTCCCCGGGACAGGGCGACACTGAAGCTTTCTTT. It encodes CASSYSPGQGDTEAFF.

This clone was observed once. V and J are TRBV4-2 and TRBJ2-1; 8 bases map to TRBD2. CDR1 is LGHNA and CDR2 is YNFKEQ in the germline V gene. The CDR3 extends over 17 amino acids. The trim removed 0 bases at V and 2 bases at J, leaving 6 bases unmatched. The CDR3 spells CASSQETLAGPYNEQFF. CDR3 sequence (DNA): TGTGCCAGCAGCCAAGAAACGCTAGCGGGTCCCTACAATGAGCAGTTCTTC.

The chain recombines TRBV5-1 with TRBJ2-7; 8 bases are a match to TRBD1. V trimming: 5 bases; J trimming: 5 bases; junction bases outside the gene matches: 12. Germline loops: CDR1 SGHRS, CDR2 YFSETQ. The length of the CDR3 is 15 residues. The CDR3 DNA reads TGCGCCAGCAGTCTTATACCGGGACAGGCAAACGAGCAGTACTTC. Translating gives CASSLIPGQANEQYF.

This clone was counted a few times. This chain joins TRBV6-5 and TRBJ2-4; perhaps TRBD2 as D (6 bases). This CDR3 is 13 amino acids long. CDR1 and CDR2 (germline): MNHEY, SVGAGI. The V end was cut by 6 bases, the J end by 9 bases, with 15 bases between. This CDR3 is CASSIGWGGIQYF. The CDR3, as DNA: TGTGCCAGCAGCATAGGGTGGGGAGGCATTCAGTACTTC.

V gene TRBV5-6 combines with J gene TRBJ2-1, with 10 bases lining up with TRBD2. The V segment lost 4 bases and the J segment 2 bases; nucleotides outside the gene matches: 3. Germline V gives CDR1 SGHDT, CDR2 YYEEEE. The CDR3 length is 15 residues. This chain's CDR3 is CASSGTSDPYNEQFF. The CDR3 nucleotides are TGTGCCAGCAGCGGGACTAGCGATCCCTACAATGAGCAGTTCTTC.

V is TRBV28 and J is TRBJ1-1; TRBD1 matches at 7 bases. CDR3 length: 15 residues. V dropped 6 bases and J dropped 3; count of bases not matched to a gene: 10. CDR1 and CDR2 (germline): MDHEN, SYDVKM. The CDR3 loop reads CASRSLYDRDTEAFF. In nucleotides, the CDR3 is TGTGCCAGCAGATCACTCTATGACAGGGACACTGAAGCTTTCTTT. The whole variable domain, filled in from reference TRBV28 and TRBJ1-1, reads DVKVTQSSRYLVKRTGEKVFLECVQDMDHENMFWYRQDPGLGLRLIYFSYDVKMKEKGDIPEGYSVSREKKERFSLILESASTNQTSMYLCASRSLYDRDTEAFFGQGTRLTVV.

The chain couples TRBV10-1 to TRBJ2-1; 8 nucleotides match TRBD2. J was trimmed by 0 bases and V by 7 bases; bases with no gene match: 8. The CDR3 length is 16 residues. The germline CDR1 and CDR2 sequences are WNHNN and SYGVQD (reference sequence). DNA of the CDR3: TGCGCCAGCAATTCGGGAGGGCCCAGCTCCTACAATGAGCAGTTCTTC. Translation gives CASNSGGPSSYNEQFF.

The chain links TRBV19 to TRBJ1-1, with D maybe TRBD1 (6 bases). The germline V gene has CDR1 LNHDA and CDR2 SQIVND (reference sequence). Trimming stripped 5 bases from V and 0 bases from J, with 10 bases between. This CDR3 is 14 amino acids long. The CDR3 loop is CASSVGQMNTEAFF. CDR3 nucleotide sequence: TGTGCCAGTAGTGTTGGACAGATGAACACTGAAGCTTTCTTT.

This clone turned up a few times. The chain carries TRBV10-3 and TRBJ2-7, with D perhaps TRBD1 (5 bases). The CDR3 loop spans 12 amino acids. Trimming pared 7 bases from V and 4 bases from J, leaving 11 bases between. Germline assignment: CDR1 ENHRY and CDR2 SYGVKD. The CDR3 spells CAITPTGYEQYF. The CDR3 DNA sequence: TGTGCCATCACCCCTACAGGATACGAGCAGTACTTC.

The genes are TRBV5-1 and TRBJ1-5; the match to TRBD1 covers 8 bases. CDR1 SGHRS and CDR2 YFSETQ come from the germline V gene. The trim removed 0 bases at V and 5 bases at J, leaving 4 bases unmatched. The CDR3 is 15 residues long. The CDR3, as DNA: TGCGCCAGCAGCTTGGGGGACAGGAACGATCAGCCCCAGCATTTT. Translation gives CASSLGDRNDQPQHF. The full variable domain, rest sourced from reference TRBV5-1 and TRBJ1-5, is KAGVTQTPRYLIKTRGQQVTLSCSPISGHRSVSWYQQTPGQGLQFLFEYFSETQRNKGNFPGRFSGRQFSNSRSEMNVSTLELGDSALYLCASSLGDRNDQPQHFGDGTRLSIL.

In DNA, the CDR3 is TGTGCCAGCAGCTTACCGGGGGGTCAGCCCCAGCATTTT. As protein: CASSLPGGQPQHF. The chain joins TRBV7-2 to TRBJ1-5; D is perhaps TRBD1 (5 bases). Trimming cost V 2 bases and J 6 bases, with 8 bases left between them. This CDR3 has 13 residues. Germline V CDR1 and CDR2: SGHTA, FQGNSA.

This chain's CDR3 is CASSRAGSPEAFF. CDR3 nucleotides: TGTGCCAGCAGCCGGGCGGGGAGCCCTGAAGCTTTCTTT. The chain carries TRBV14 and TRBJ1-1; unclear D gene. The CDR3 is made up of 13 amino acids. Germline loops: CDR1 SGHDN, CDR2 FVKESK. The germline V and J ends were trimmed by 4 bases and 6 bases, with 12 bases remaining between them.

The V call is TRBV7-3, the J call TRBJ2-5; D unresolved. This CDR3 spans 13 amino acids. Germline V lookup: CDR1 SGHTA, CDR2 FQGTGA. V was trimmed by 5 bases and J by 5 bases, leaving 12 bases between them. As DNA, the CDR3 is TGTGCCAGCAGCCAACTCACCGGGGAGACCCAGTACTTC. The encoded protein is CASSQLTGETQYF. The full variable domain, completed using reference TRBV7-3 and TRBJ2-5, is GAGVSQTPSNKVTEKGKYVELRCDPISGHTALYWYRQSLGQGPEFLIYFQGTGAADDSGLPNDRFFAVRPEGSVSTLKIQRTERGDSAVYLCASSQLTGETQYFGPGTRLLVL.

This chain connects TRBV7-2 to TRBJ2-3; TRBD2 agrees at 12 bases. CDR3 size: 15 residues. Germline CDR1 and CDR2: SGHTA and FQGNSA. V was pared by 1 base and J by 7 bases, with 3 bases of the junction left unmatched. In DNA, the CDR3 is TGTGCCAGCAGCTTAGGACTAGCGGGAGTGTATACGCAGTATTTT. The encoded protein is CASSLGLAGVYTQYF.

J is TRBJ2-7 and V is TRBV5-4, with 7 positions matching TRBD2. The trim removed 1 base at V and 5 bases at J, leaving 3 bases unmatched. The CDR3 loop spans 13 amino acids. Germline CDR1 SGHNT, CDR2 YYREEE (reference sequence). In DNA, the CDR3 is TGTGCCAGCAGCTTGTGGCTAGCGGACGAGCAGTACTTC. Translating gives CASSLWLADEQYF.

The rearrangement uses TRBV19 and TRBJ1-1; 8 bases fit TRBD1. CDR3 length: 14 amino acids. Losses at the gene ends were 5 bases for V and 5 bases for J; bases not matched to a gene: 7. CDR1 LNHDA and CDR2 SQIVND come from the germline V gene (reference sequence). CDR3 DNA: TGTGCCAGTAGTCCACAGGGGGTAAAGACTGAAGCTTTCTTT. Protein: CASSPQGVKTEAFF. Complete variable domain (other parts from reference TRBV19 and TRBJ1-1): DGGITQSPKYLFRKEGQNVTLSCEQNLNHDAMYWYRQDPGQGLRLIYYSQIVNDFQKGDIAEGYSVSREKKESFPLTVTSAQKNPTAFYLCASSPQGVKTEAFFGQGTRLTVV.

CDR3 coding DNA: TGTGCCAGCAGTTACTCGAGGAGGTGGACTGAAGCTTTCTTT. This gives the protein CASSYSRRWTEAFF. The chain employs TRBV6-2 or TRBV6-3 and TRBJ1-1; D not resolved. The CDR3 sequence is 14 residues long. Germline lookup yields CDR1 MNHEY and CDR2 SVGEGT. Trimming left V 0 bases short and J 5 bases short, with 10 bases between.

The chain employs TRBV5-4 and TRBJ2-1; perhaps TRBD2 as D (5 bases). Germline V gives CDR1 SGHNT, CDR2 YYREEE (reference sequence). The germline V and J ends were trimmed by 0 bases and 7 bases, with 11 bases remaining between them. CDR3 length: 14 residues. DNA of the CDR3: TGTGCCAGCAGCTTGGTGGCTAGCCTAAATGAGCAGTTCTTC. This codes for CASSLVASLNEQFF.

V gene TRBV20-1 combines with J gene TRBJ2-6; 7 positions match TRBD2. The junction had 11 bases not matched to a gene; V was cut back by 3 bases and J by 0 bases. CDR1 is DFQATT, CDR2 SNEGSKA, per germline (reference sequence). The CDR3 is 18 residues long. The DNA of the CDR3 is TGCAGTGCTAGTGGGAGGGGAGGGTTCTACTCTGGGGCCAACGTCCTGACTTTC. Amino acids: CSASGRGGFYSGANVLTF.

The rearrangement joins TRBV3-1 (or the pseudogene TRBV3-2) to TRBJ1-1; D is perhaps TRBD1 (6 bases). From germline, CDR1 is LGHDT and CDR2 YNNKEL (reference sequence). The CDR3 loop spans 15 amino acids. Trimming removed 3 bases from V and 5 bases from J, with 16 bases in between. The CDR3 nucleotides read TGTGCCAGCAGCCATCAGACAGGCCCAGGAACTGAAGCTTTCTTT. Translating it yields CASSHQTGPGTEAFF.

The chain recombines TRBV11-2 with TRBJ2-1; TRBD2 aligns across 8 bases. CDR3 size: 16 residues. Trimming cost V 3 bases and J 6 bases; bases outside gene matches: 10. CDR1 and CDR2 (germline): SGHAT, FQNNGV. CDR3 sequence reads: CASSFSSAGLGNEQFF. CDR3 bases: TGTGCCAGCAGCTTTAGTTCAGCGGGACTAGGCAATGAGCAGTTCTTC.

This sequence joins TRBV11-3 and TRBJ2-6, with 8 bases that match TRBD1. Trimming removed 6 bases from V and 1 base from J; junction bases left unmatched: 11. Per the germline V gene, CDR1 is SGHNT and CDR2 is YENEEA. This CDR3 has 18 residues. The CDR3: CASRPGGAIGSGANVLTF. The CDR3 region has the DNA TGTGCCAGCAGGCCAGGGGGCGCCATAGGGTCTGGGGCCAACGTCCTGACTTTC.

The chain has TRBV6-5 and TRBJ2-7, with 8 bases matching TRBD1. This CDR3 has 15 amino acids. With V trimmed by 10 bases and J by 0 bases, 11 bases remained unmatched. The germline V gene encodes CDR1 MNHEY and CDR2 SVGAGI. CDR3 in DNA: TGTGCCATCGGGGGACAGGCAGGGGACTCCTACGAGCAGTACTTC. Translation gives CAIGGQAGDSYEQYF.